The 22 T cell receptor beta chains listed next were all sequenced from one sample in a study of blood T cell repertoires in COVID-19. Only in-frame clones appear in the TCRdb table, and some are missing; sequencing was by immunoSEQ multiplex PCR. The table has 470,000 or so clones, 70% to 90% seen once; the top ten hold approximately 3.4%. The sample comprised peripheral blood. The source is a human donor in a cohort sampled during active COVID-19.

The rearrangement uses TRBV24-1 and TRBJ1-5, with TRBD1 matching over 8 bases. Unmatched junction bases numbered 9, after V lost 4 bases and J lost 2 bases. Germline V gene lookup returns CDR1 KGHDR and CDR2 SFDVKD. The CDR3 sequence is 17 residues long. CDR3 sequence reads: CATSDPRTGSGNQPQHF. CDR3 nucleotide sequence: TGTGCCACCAGTGACCCTCGGACAGGGAGCGGCAATCAGCCCCAGCATTTT.

The genes are TRBV9 and TRBJ2-7, with 12 bases aligning to TRBD2. The CDR3 is 17 residues long. Germline CDR1 reads SGDLS; CDR2 reads YYNGEE. V dropped 3 bases and J dropped 0; count of bases not matched to a gene: 7. The CDR3 region is CASSASPSGRASYEQYF. The CDR3 bases are TGTGCCAGCAGCGCGTCACCTAGCGGGAGGGCCTCCTACGAGCAGTACTTC.

J is TRBJ2-7 and V is TRBV20-1, with D unresolved. Trimming took off 3 bases at V and 4 bases at J, with 10 bases between the two ends. The CDR3 sequence is 12 residues long. The germline CDR1 and CDR2 sequences are DFQATT and SNEGSKA (reference sequence). The CDR3 reads CSASQSFYEQYF. As DNA, the CDR3 is TGCAGTGCTAGTCAGTCCTTTTACGAGCAGTACTTC.

The chain carries TRBV2 and TRBJ2-3; 8 nucleotides match TRBD2. CDR1 SNHLY and CDR2 FYNNEI come from the germline V gene. With V trimmed by 2 bases and J by 14 bases, 9 bases remained unmatched. The CDR3 spans 13 residues. CDR3 bases: TGTGCCAGCAGTGAAAGGACTAGCTCGAATCCGTATTTT. Translation gives CASSERTSSNPYF.

The chain combines TRBV7-2 with TRBJ2-7; the match to TRBD2 covers 10 bases. The CDR3 has 16 amino acids. The junction had 5 bases not matched to a gene; V was cut back by 1 base and J by 2 bases. CDR1 and CDR2 from the germline V gene are SGHTA and FQGNSA. CDR3 amino acids: CASSLDSSGRPYEQYF. In DNA, the CDR3 is TGTGCCAGCAGCTTAGATTCTAGCGGGAGACCCTACGAGCAGTACTTC.

The rearrangement uses TRBV12-5 and TRBJ2-1; 7 nucleotides align to TRBD2. Germline V gene sequence: CDR1 LGHNT, CDR2 FRNRAP. The CDR3 has 17 amino acids. V gave up 2 bases and J gave up 5 bases; unmatched junction bases: 12. In nucleotides, the CDR3 is TGTGCTAGTGGTTTGTCCTTAAGCGGGATTATTCACAATGAGCAGTTCTTC. Its protein is CASGLSLSGIIHNEQFF.

The rearrangement links TRBV24-1 to TRBJ2-5; TRBD1 matches at 10 bases. The germline V gene encodes CDR1 KGHDR and CDR2 SFDVKD. The CDR3 extends over 17 amino acids. V gave up 4 bases and J gave up 1 base; unmatched junction bases: 8. CDR3 bases: TGTGCCACCAGTGAGTCCCGACAGGGGGCGATCCAAGAGACCCAGTACTTC. Protein product: CATSESRQGAIQETQYF.

This rearrangement joins TRBV7-2 to TRBJ2-1; no definite D call. Trimming shortened V by 2 bases and J by 0 bases, and 8 bases separated the two germline ends. Germline CDR1 is SGHTA and CDR2 is FQGNSA. The CDR3 covers 15 residues. The CDR3 here is CASSLSRSSYNEQFF. The CDR3 DNA is TGTGCCAGCAGCTTAAGCCGGAGCTCCTACAATGAGCAGTTCTTC.

This clone was observed a single time. This chain uses TRBV5-1 with TRBJ2-1; no firm D call. CDR1 SGHRS and CDR2 YFSETQ come from the germline V gene. The CDR3 consists of 14 residues. V lost 0 bases, J lost 7 bases, and 11 bases lay in between. DNA for the CDR3: TGCGCCAGCAGCTTGGACCAGCCACAGAATGAGCAGTTCTTC. Its translation: CASSLDQPQNEQFF.

This chain joins TRBV4-1 and TRBJ2-7, with TRBD2 as a possible D gene (7 bases). V lost 1 base and J 3 bases, leaving 13 bases between the germline ends. From germline, CDR1 is MGHRA and CDR2 YSYEKL. This CDR3 spans 15 amino acids. This CDR3 is CASSQVGGAVYEQYF. The DNA for the CDR3 is TGCGCCAGCAGCCAAGTTGGGGGGGCCGTCTACGAGCAGTACTTC.

CDR3 region: CAWSETKGRETQYF. In DNA form, the CDR3 reads TGTGCCTGGAGTGAAACGAAAGGGAGAGAGACCCAGTACTTC. This chain uses TRBV30 with TRBJ2-5, with D possibly matching TRBD2 (5 bases). Germline V gene data show CDR1 as GTSNPN and CDR2 as SVGIG (reference sequence). The V end was cut by 1 base, the J end by 4 bases, with 13 bases between. There are 14 residues in the CDR3.

The chain carries TRBV11-2 and TRBJ2-3; 9 nucleotides match TRBD2. The CDR3 is made up of 16 amino acids. Germline V gene sequence: CDR1 SGHAT, CDR2 FQNNGV. Trimming cost V 3 bases and J 1 base; bases outside gene matches: 5. DNA of the CDR3: TGTGCCAGCAGCTTGATAGCGGGAGCGCGCACAGATACGCAGTATTTT. It specifies CASSLIAGARTDTQYF.

The V gene is TRBV19, the J gene TRBJ1-2; no clear D gene. The CDR3 covers 12 residues. From germline, CDR1 is LNHDA and CDR2 SQIVND (reference sequence). The V end lost 6 bases, the J end lost 7 bases, and 12 bases lay between the germline ends. The CDR3: CASRLALSGYTF. CDR3 nucleotides: TGTGCCAGTAGACTCGCCCTTTCTGGCTACACCTTC.

This sequence joins TRBV6-5 and TRBJ2-7; the D gene is possibly TRBD1 (5 bases). Germline lookup yields CDR1 MNHEY and CDR2 SVGAGI. The CDR3 has 14 amino acids. Trimming left V 10 bases short and J 4 bases short, with 20 bases between. DNA of the CDR3: TGTGCCACCGCTCCGACAGACCGCAGGTACGAGCAGTACTTC. It is translated as CATAPTDRRYEQYF.

This clone turned up a few times. V gene TRBV4-3 combines with J gene TRBJ2-1; a possible D gene is TRBD2 (7 bases). Per the germline V gene, CDR1 is LGHNA and CDR2 is YSLEER. The CDR3 is 15 amino acids. Trimming stripped 6 bases from V and 7 bases from J, with 19 bases between. The CDR3 is CASSNGGGSRNEQFF. CDR3 DNA: TGCGCCAGCAGTAATGGGGGCGGGAGCAGGAATGAGCAGTTCTTC.

The chain joins TRBV2 to TRBJ1-2, with 10 bases identical to TRBD1. The CDR3 covers 15 residues. Germline assignment: CDR1 SNHLY and CDR2 FYNNEI. Trimming at V came to 6 bases and at J to 2 bases, leaving 6 bases not matched to a gene. The CDR3 DNA sequence: TGTGCCAGCAGGAGTAGGACAGGGGGGAACTATGGCTACACCTTC. This translates into CASRSRTGGNYGYTF.

The V gene is TRBV11-3, the J gene TRBJ2-4; D may be TRBD1 (7 bases). The CDR3 is made up of 14 amino acids. CDR1 SGHNT and CDR2 YENEEA come from the germline V gene. V dropped 5 bases and J dropped 8 bases, with 16 bases sitting between them. The CDR3 loop reads CASSQGGAGDIQYF. CDR3 nucleotide sequence: TGTGCCAGCAGCCAGGGGGGCGCCGGGGACATTCAGTACTTC.

In the case of this clone: The same CDR3 can be traced to other DNA sequences in this sample. The chain recombines TRBV5-1 with TRBJ2-1; D is unclear. Trimming took off 0 bases at V and 4 bases at J, with 5 bases between the two ends. The CDR3 spans 13 residues. Germline V gene sequence: CDR1 SGHRS, CDR2 YFSETQ. The CDR3: CASSLDIYNEQFF. The DNA of the CDR3 is TGCGCCAGCAGCTTGGACATTTACAATGAGCAGTTCTTC.

V usage is TRBV6-1 and J usage is TRBJ2-5; TRBD2 matches 8 bases. Per the germline V gene, CDR1 is MNHNS and CDR2 is SASEGT. V lost 0 bases to trimming and J lost 5 bases; unmatched junction nucleotides: 5. The CDR3 runs 15 residues. CDR3 sequence reads: CASSEAAGGAETQYF. The DNA of the CDR3 is TGTGCCAGCAGTGAAGCGGCGGGAGGTGCCGAGACCCAGTACTTC.

This rearrangement joins TRBV5-6 to TRBJ2-1, with TRBD2 matching 8 bases. Germline CDR1 SGHDT, CDR2 YYEEEE. CDR3 length: 17 residues. With 0 bases clipped from V and 0 bases from J, the junction kept 5 bases outside the gene matches. CDR3 residues: CASSLGLAGSSYNEQFF. The CDR3 DNA reads TGTGCCAGCAGCTTGGGTCTAGCGGGTAGCTCCTACAATGAGCAGTTCTTC. Full variable domain (rest looked up from reference TRBV5-6 and TRBJ2-1): DAGVTQSPTHLIKTRGQQVTLRCSPKSGHDTVSWYQQALGQGPQFIFQYYEEEERQRGNFPDRFSGHQFPNYSSELNVNALLLGDSALYLCASSLGLAGSSYNEQFFGPGTRLTVL.

The chain employs TRBV9 and TRBJ2-3; 8 bases fit TRBD2. Looked up from germline, CDR1 is SGDLS and CDR2 is YYNGEE. There are 16 residues in the CDR3. Trimming took 4 bases from V and 2 from J; bases not matched to a gene: 9. As DNA, the CDR3 is TGTGCCAGCAGCTCACGGGGGCGGGGGGACACAGATACGCAGTATTTT. Translated: CASSSRGRGDTDTQYF.

The rearrangement joins TRBV30 to TRBJ2-7; 9 bases are a match to TRBD1. From germline, CDR1 is GTSNPN and CDR2 SVGIG (reference sequence). CDR3 length equals 14 residues. V shed 3 bases and J 3 bases; nucleotides not matched to a gene: 6. The CDR3 DNA reads TGTGCCTGGAGCGGAGGACAGGGGAACTACGAGCAGTACTTC. Its protein product is CAWSGGQGNYEQYF.